This is a list of T cell receptor beta chains from one sample in a study of human T cells and chemical hapten exposure. TCRdb processed the RACE reads anew with MiXCR; each CDR3 protein has one entry. Among some 46,000 distinct CDR3 sequences listed, over 3.5% were seen once. The sample consisted of whole blood. The source of these receptors is a female donor in good health. Some clones in this sample may be carry-over from other donors' samples. Both conserved end residues are part of each CDR3. The D gene is left open where the match is weak. Clone size is not always given. Where it is, it says once, few, many or a class for expanded clones.

J,V,D,size,CDR3,DNA
TRBJ1-3,TRBV21-1,.,many,CASSKVGQGSLSGNTIYF,.
TRBJ1-1,TRBV5-6,.,medium-sized,CASSFGTEAFF,TGTGCCAGCAGCTTCGGCACTGAAGCTTTCTTT
TRBJ2-3,TRBV2,.,many,CASSEAVPERSTDTQYF,TGTGCCAGCAGTGAAGCAGTTCCCGAGAGAAGCACAGATACGCAGTATTTT
TRBJ2-1,TRBV9,.,few,CASSPALQNEQFF,TGTGCCAGCAGCCCAGCTCTACAGAATGAGCAGTTCTTC
TRBJ1-2,TRBV20-1,.,few,CSATEQGTYGYTF,TGCAGTGCTACCGAACAGGGAACCTATGGCTACACCTTC
TRBJ2-3,TRBV18,.,many,CASSPSLLGSTDTQYF,TGTGCCAGCTCACCAAGTCTCTTGGGGAGCACAGATACGCAGTATTTT
TRBJ2-2,TRBV10-3,.,many,CAISGQATGELFF,TGTGCCATCAGTGGACAGGCTACCGGGGAGCTGTTTTTT
TRBJ2-7,TRBV20-1,.,.,CSARDLRAFSYEQYF,TGCAGTGCTAGAGATTTACGGGCCTTTTCCTACGAGCAGTACTTC
TRBJ2-5,TRBV9,.,many,CASSVGPEQETQYF,TGTGCCAGCAGCGTAGGCCCGGAGCAAGAGACCCAGTACTTC
TRBJ1-1,TRBV28,.,many,CASGSSSRTEFNTEAFF,TGTGCCAGCGGTTCCTCTAGCCGAACTGAATTCAACACTGAAGCTTTCTTT
TRBJ2-3,TRBV10-3,TRBD1,many,CAISRGQGRTDTQYF,TGTGCCATCAGCCGTGGACAGGGGAGGACAGATACGCAGTATTTT
TRBJ2-2,TRBV24-1,.,many,CATSDPPGGANTGELFF,TGTGCCACCAGTGATCCCCCCGGGGGAGCGAACACCGGGGAGCTGTTTTTT
TRBJ1-5,TRBV18,.,many,CASGEGEQPQHF,TGTGCCAGCGGGGAGGGCGAACAGCCCCAGCATTTT
TRBJ1-2,TRBV7-9,TRBD1,many,CASSSSGTAHGYTF,TGTGCCAGCAGCTCGTCAGGGACAGCGCATGGCTACACCTTC
TRBJ1-5,TRBV7-2,TRBD1,many,CASSTTGGGQPQHF,TGTGCCAGCAGTACCACAGGGGGCGGCCAGCCCCAGCATTTT
TRBJ2-1,TRBV7-2,TRBD2,many,CASSVYSGEPYNEQFF,TGTGCCAGCAGCGTTTATAGCGGGGAACCCTACAATGAGCAGTTCTTC
TRBJ2-7,TRBV20-1,.,few,CSAPPEGAYEQYF,TGCAGTGCTCCTCCCGAGGGAGCCTACGAGCAGTACTTC
TRBJ2-1,TRBV3-1,.,few,CASSQDMDNKYNEQFF,TGTGCCAGCAGCCAAGACATGGACAACAAATACAATGAGCAGTTCTTC